This passage covers 20 T cell receptor beta chains from one sample sequenced in a study of shared clonotypes between healthy human individuals. Measured with immunoSEQ multiplex PCR; TCRdb has only the in-frame clones, and not every one. The sample has about 2 million clones, about 95% seen once. CD45RO negativity and positive selection for CCR7 defined naive CD8 cells, a population that excluded terminally differentiated effector memory CD45RA+ cells. Sequenced: naive CD8+ T cells sorted from blood. These receptors were taken from a man between 18 and 35 years old in good health.

The chain employs TRBV28 and TRBJ2-2, with 14 nucleotides matching TRBD2. The CDR3 length is 19 residues. Looked up from germline, CDR1 is MDHEN and CDR2 is SYDVKM. V gave up 6 bases and J gave up 5 bases; unmatched junction bases: 14. CDR3 residues: CASRRVPGLAGDPTGELFF. DNA of the CDR3: TGTGCCAGCAGGCGCGTCCCGGGACTAGCGGGGGATCCGACCGGGGAGCTGTTTTTT.

As for this clone: The sample carries other DNA sequences with the same CDR3. The rearrangement uses TRBV4-1 and TRBJ1-2; D gene ambiguous. The V end was cut by 1 base, the J end by 0 bases, with 6 bases between. CDR3 length: 14 residues. Germline-derived CDR1 and CDR2 are MGHRA and YSYEKL. CDR3 sequence (DNA): TGCGCCAGCAGCCAAGTAACGGCTAACTATGGCTACACCTTC. Translating it yields CASSQVTANYGYTF.

The rearrangement links TRBV7-9 to TRBJ2-5; 8 positions agree with TRBD2. Unmatched junction bases numbered 7, after V lost 6 bases and J lost 7 bases. The CDR3 consists of 13 residues. Germline lookup yields CDR1 SEHNR and CDR2 FQNEAQ (reference sequence). In nucleotides, the CDR3 is TGTGCCAGCAGTCAAGCGGGAGCAGTGACCCAGTACTTC. It codes for CASSQAGAVTQYF.

With regard to this clone: Other nucleotide sequences in the sample specify the same CDR3. The rearrangement links TRBV4-1 to TRBJ2-7, with 7 bases lining up with TRBD2. V trimming: 1 base; J trimming: 0 bases; junction bases outside the gene matches: 3. The length of the CDR3 is 15 residues. Per the germline V gene, CDR1 is MGHRA and CDR2 is YSYEKL. DNA of the CDR3: TGCGCCAGCAGCCAAGGGGGCGGGAGCTCCTACGAGCAGTACTTC. Residues: CASSQGGGSSYEQYF.

This clone was picked up one time. The chain links TRBV7-9 to TRBJ2-7; no clear D. There are 13 residues in the CDR3. V was clipped by 2 bases and J by 4 bases, with 9 bases between them. Germline lookup yields CDR1 SEHNR and CDR2 FQNEAQ (reference sequence). CDR3 region: CASSLPSRYEQYF. For the CDR3, the DNA is TGTGCCAGCAGCTTACCCAGTAGGTACGAGCAGTACTTC.

The chain uses TRBV5-1 and TRBJ2-3; unclear D gene. Germline loops: CDR1 SGHRS, CDR2 YFSETQ. The CDR3 has 14 residues. V was pared by 3 bases and J by 5 bases, with 13 bases between. Written as DNA, the CDR3 is TGCGCCAGCAGCTATGGTGGCGAAGGAGATACGCAGTATTTT. This encodes CASSYGGEGDTQYF.

The V call is TRBV29-1, the J call TRBJ2-5; D is possibly TRBD2 (5 bases). V was trimmed by 6 bases and J by 2 bases, leaving 16 bases between them. Germline CDR1 reads SQVTM; CDR2 reads ANQGSEA. CDR3 length equals 14 residues. CDR3 DNA: TGCAGCGTCCGGACTGACACTAAACAAGAGACCCAGTACTTC. As protein: CSVRTDTKQETQYF.

This clone was counted a single time. The chain uses TRBV13 and TRBJ2-3; D gene ambiguous. There are 16 residues in the CDR3. Germline V CDR1 and CDR2: PRHDT, FYEKMQ (reference sequence). Trimming pared 0 bases from V and 3 bases from J, leaving 13 bases between. Here the CDR3 DNA reads TGTGCCAGCAGCTTAGGCGGGCCCCTGCTGACAGATACGCAGTATTTT. Translated, it gives CASSLGGPLLTDTQYF.

Worth noting for this clone: The same CDR3 also results from other DNA sequences found in this sample. The rearrangement uses TRBV7-2 and TRBJ1-5; 8 bases match TRBD1. Germline values: CDR1 SGHTA, CDR2 FQGNSA. This CDR3 comprises 16 residues. V was clipped by 3 bases and J by 1 base; unmatched bases: 5. CDR3: CASSLAGQGSNQPQHF. In DNA form, the CDR3 reads TGTGCCAGCAGCTTGGCCGGACAGGGAAGCAATCAGCCCCAGCATTTT.

A remark on this clone: The sample has other DNA sequences that encode this CDR3 too. V usage is TRBV15 and J usage is TRBJ1-1; TRBD1 agrees at 8 bases. CDR3 length equals 14 residues. Per germline, CDR1 LNHNV and CDR2 YYDKDF (reference sequence). V lost 3 bases to trimming and J lost 1 base; unmatched junction nucleotides: 1. The CDR3 DNA sequence: TGTGCCACCAGCAGGGGGACAGGGAACACTGAAGCTTTCTTT. It encodes CATSRGTGNTEAFF.

The chain has TRBV27 and TRBJ1-4, with D possibly matching TRBD1 (6 bases). The V end was cut by 4 bases, the J end by 4 bases, with 13 bases between. This CDR3 has 15 amino acids. CDR1 and CDR2 (germline): MNHEY, SMNVEV (reference sequence). The CDR3 DNA is TGTGCCAGCAGTTCCCAGGACAGCTATAATGAAAAACTGTTTTTT. Encoded protein: CASSSQDSYNEKLFF.

About this clone: The identical CDR3 is also encoded by other nucleotide sequences in the sample. The rearrangement joins TRBV7-9 to TRBJ2-5, with D hard to call. This CDR3 is 12 amino acids long. V lost 1 base, J lost 5 bases, and 5 bases lay in between. Germline-derived CDR1 and CDR2 are SEHNR and FQNEAQ (reference sequence). Here the CDR3 DNA reads TGTGCCAGCAGCTTAGTGGTCGAGACCCAGTACTTC. Protein product: CASSLVVETQYF.

The CDR3 loop is CASSLVVFTSTDTQYF. The CDR3 DNA follows: TGTGCCAGCAGCTTGGTAGTCTTCACTAGCACAGATACGCAGTATTTT. V gene TRBV5-6 combines with J gene TRBJ2-3, with D hard to call. Per the germline V gene, CDR1 is SGHDT and CDR2 is YYEEEE. CDR3 size: 16 residues. The V gene lost 0 bases and the J gene lost 0 bases, with 11 bases spanning the gap.

DNA for the CDR3: TGCGCCAGCAGCCAAGAACCAGGTCTGGCGTACTACGAGCAGTACTTC. Its translation: CASSQEPGLAYYEQYF. The V gene is TRBV4-1, the J gene TRBJ2-7; no reliable D call. Trimming pared 0 bases from V and 3 bases from J, leaving 15 bases between. This CDR3 is built from 16 residues. Germline CDR1 reads MGHRA; CDR2 reads YSYEKL.

Concerning this clone: The same CDR3 can be traced to other DNA sequences in this sample. V gene TRBV28 combines with J gene TRBJ2-7, with D possibly being TRBD1 (5 bases). This CDR3 is built from 13 residues. V gave up 6 bases and J gave up 1 base, with 10 bases separating them. Germline CDR1 and CDR2: MDHEN and SYDVKM. CDR3 DNA sequence: TGTGCCAGCAGCCCAACAGGATCCTACGAGCAGTACTTC. It encodes CASSPTGSYEQYF.

There are a few counts of this clone. The chain combines TRBV7-2 with TRBJ1-2, with D possibly being TRBD1 (5 bases). Per germline, CDR1 SGHTA and CDR2 FQGNSA. Trimming took off 0 bases at V and 4 bases at J, with 9 bases between the two ends. The CDR3 totals 14 residues. CDR3 protein: CASSLAQGLYGYTF. DNA for the CDR3: TGTGCCAGCAGCTTAGCGCAGGGACTCTATGGCTACACCTTC.

Written as DNA, the CDR3 is TGTGCCAGCAGCGGGGACCCACAGGGGGCCAACGTCCTGACTTTC. This sequence encodes CASSGDPQGANVLTF. The rearrangement links TRBV5-6 to TRBJ2-6, with D possibly being TRBD1 or TRBD2 (5 bases each). V lost 4 bases, J lost 4 bases, and 12 bases lay in between. Germline CDR1 is SGHDT and CDR2 is YYEEEE. The CDR3 extends over 15 amino acids.

Worth noting for this clone: Other nucleotide sequences from this sample produce the same CDR3. The J gene is TRBJ2-3, the V gene TRBV7-9; D is unclear. The ends were cut back, 2 bases at V and 6 bases at J, with 6 bases in the middle. The germline gives CDR1 SEHNR, CDR2 FQNEAQ (reference sequence). The CDR3 contains 12 residues. The CDR3 sequence: CASSLSGDTQYF. CDR3 DNA: TGTGCCAGCAGCTTAAGTGGGGATACGCAGTATTTT.

The chain combines TRBV2 with TRBJ2-6; no clear D. This CDR3 has 15 residues. The germline V gene has CDR1 SNHLY and CDR2 FYNNEI. Trimming removed 10 bases at V and 1 base at J, with 14 bases between. CDR3 residues: CATDRSRSGANVLTF. The CDR3 region has the DNA TGTGCCACCGATCGAAGTCGGTCTGGGGCCAACGTCCTGACTTTC.

The chain links TRBV6-6 to TRBJ1-1; 10 bases are shared with TRBD1. V was clipped by 2 bases and J by 12 bases; unmatched bases: 12. CDR3 length equals 15 residues. Germline V lookup: CDR1 MNHNY, CDR2 SVGAGI (reference sequence). This chain's CDR3 is CASSYTSTGGEVSFF. The CDR3 DNA reads TGTGCCAGCAGTTACACATCGACAGGGGGCGAGGTATCTTTCTTT.